The sequence of this T cell receptor beta chain was determined in a study of blood T cell repertoires in COVID-19. Overall study: Samples taken during acute and convalescent COVID-19 were collected in the United States, Italy and Spain. T cells, B-cell-depleted T cells, or PBMCs supplied cDNA or gDNA.

Under the authors' procedure: Amplification of reference gene primers was used by the study to estimate nucleated cell counts. TCRdb's copy holds only in-frame clones and misses some; the assay was immunoSEQ multiplex PCR. V, J and clone size are those of that table, while D and trimming were read from the DNA. The sample holds 50,000 to 60,000 clones, roughly 90% seen once. CDR1 and CDR2 (germline): SGHRS, YFSETQ. V lost 0 bases and J lost 8; bases outside the gene matches: 9. The CDR3 covers 16 residues. The TCR sequence derives from a man in his fifties or sixties with active COVID-19. The chain employs TRBV5-1 and TRBJ2-1, with 9 positions matching TRBD2. Sample: peripheral blood. The CDR3 loop is CASSLAGSGSMDEQFF. DNA of the CDR3: TGCGCCAGCAGCTTGGCCGGTAGCGGGAGTATGGATGAGCAGTTCTTC.